This entry describes one T cell receptor (beta chain). These data belong to a study of blood T cell repertoires in COVID-19. Study-wide background: The samples span acute and convalescent COVID-19 from the United States, Italy and Spain. The cDNA or gDNA used as material had been derived from T cells, B-cell-depleted T cells, or PBMCs.

Authors' processing steps: By means of reference gene primer amplification, nucleated cell counts were estimated. Clones were sequenced by immunoSEQ multiplex PCR, and TCRdb holds only the in-frame ones, with some missing. The V and J calls and the clone size are those of that table, but D and trimming were determined from the DNA. The sample contains under 45,000 clones, 75% to 90% of which appear only once. The trim removed 3 bases at V and 4 bases at J, leaving 11 bases unmatched. Per germline, CDR1 SGHRS and CDR2 YFSETQ. This CDR3 spans 17 amino acids. Material for sequencing was peripheral blood. The clonotype comes from a human donor in a cohort sampled during active COVID-19. V is TRBV5-1 and J is TRBJ2-3; 10 nucleotides agree with TRBD2. DNA of the CDR3: TGCGCCAGCAGCTGGGGGCTAGCGGGGGCCCGCTCAGATACGCAGTATTTT. It encodes CASSWGLAGARSDTQYF.